This T cell receptor beta chain was profiled in a study of T cells expressing NK-cell markers. At the level of the study: Sorted CD3+CD56+NKG2C+, CD3+CD56+NKG2C- and CD3+CD56-NKG2C+ T-cell subsets were beta-chain profiled. Study-wide results and limits: In several donors, dominant clonotypes made up 28.3-60.1% of CD3+CD56-NKG2C+ cells.

As to this clonotype: The antigen is not known.

UMIs were included in TCR beta cDNA generated by 5'RACE template switching. From its re-call of the 5' RACE reads, TCRdb lists each CDR3 protein once, without DNA. The table for this sample gives some 460,000 distinct CDR3 sequences. There are 19 residues in the CDR3. Germline V gene data show CDR1 as WSHSY and CDR2 as SAAADI. The receptor was derived from a woman between 50 and 59 years old in good health. The source material was blood T cells: a sorted CD56 or NKG2C T cell subset, CD4+ or CD8+ T cells, or bulk PBMC T cells (not recorded which). The chain recombines TRBV10-2 with TRBJ1-6. CDR3 amino acids: CASSESIGVLSSYNSPLHF.